The rows below give T cell receptor beta chains drawn from one sample of a study of T cell repertoires in cytomegalovirus infection. Their target antigens are unknown. TCRdb processed the reads anew with MiXCR; each CDR3 protein has one entry. The table includes roughly 340,000 distinct CDR3 sequences, roughly 29% detected once. Here the sequenced sample was cultured PBMCs, taken from culture after CMV antigen stimulation. The source is a human donor in good health (CMV status not recorded). Some clones in this sample may be carry-over from other donors' samples. Both conserved end residues are part of each CDR3. The D gene is left open where the match is weak. Some rows mark clone size as missing; the rest say once, few, many or name a class of expanded clone.

>TRBV12-3/TRBV12-4|few|13|TRBJ1-5|-
TGTGCCAGCAGTTTAAGTCGGGATCAGCCCCAGCATTTT
CASSLSRDQPQHF
>TRBV6-1|-|16|TRBJ1-5|TRBD1
TGTGCCAGCAGTCCAGGACAGCTAGGGGGCTATCAGCCCCAGCATTTT
CASSPGQLGGYQPQHF
>TRBV7-7|many|13|TRBJ2-7|TRBD1
TGTGCTAGCAGCCCGACAGGGCCGTACGAGCAGTACTTC
CASSPTGPYEQYF
>TRBV27|many|15|TRBJ2-7|-
TGTGCCAGCAGTTTAACTATCAGGGGAGTCTACGAGCAGTACTTC
CASSLTIRGVYEQYF
>TRBV19|-|16|TRBJ2-3|-
TGTGCCAGTAGTAGTCTGGGGCCGTCGGATCTAGATACGCAGTATTTT
CASSSLGPSDLDTQYF
>TRBV7-2|few|15|TRBJ2-2|TRBD2
TGTGCCAGCAGTTCGGGACTAGCATTTGACGGGGAGCTGTTTTTT
CASSSGLAFDGELFF
>TRBV25-1|-|19|TRBJ2-6|-
TGTGCCAGCAGCCCGTTCGGGGCGACCTACTCCTCTGGGGCCAACGTCCTGACTTTC
CASSPFGATYSSGANVLTF
>TRBV7-8|-|15|TRBJ1-2|-
TGTGCCAGCAGCCTCGAGGGGGGCGCTTACTATGGCTACACCTTC
CASSLEGGAYYGYTF
>TRBV19|few|15|TRBJ1-2|-
TGTGCCAGTAGTCGGCAGTCGGGCAGGGGACATGGCTACACCTTC
CASSRQSGRGHGYTF
>TRBV6-5|-|15|TRBJ2-1|TRBD2
TGTGCCAGCAGCTTACTAGCGGGAGAGCACAATGAGCAGTTCTTC
CASSLLAGEHNEQFF
>TRBV11-2|-|15|TRBJ1-4|-
TGTGCCAGCAGCTTGACCGACACTAGGAATGAAAAACTGTTTTTT
CASSLTDTRNEKLFF
>TRBV7-2|few|15|TRBJ2-7|TRBD1
TGTGCCAGCAGCACTGAAGGGACAGGGTACCACGAGCAGTACTTC
CASSTEGTGYHEQYF
>TRBV28|-|17|TRBJ1-3|-
TGTGCCAGCAGTTTATTTCGAATCTTGGCTCTAGGAAACACCATATATTTT
CASSLFRILALGNTIYF
>TRBV10-3|many|13|TRBJ1-2|-
TGTGCCATCAGTGAGGGGACTGCCTATGGCTACACCTTC
CAISEGTAYGYTF
>TRBV7-6|-|18|TRBJ2-1|-
TGTGCCAGCAGCTTAGAACGCGACAGGGAGGAATCCTACAATGAGCAGTTCTTC
CASSLERDREESYNEQFF
>TRBV7-3|-|15|TRBJ2-5|-
TGTGCCAGCGCCTCGGACGCACAGGAGCAAGAGACCCAGTACTTC
CASASDAQEQETQYF
>TRBV7-9|-|11|TRBJ1-2|-
TGTGCCAGCAGCTTAGTGGTGGGCTACACCTTC
CASSLVVGYTF
>TRBV12-3/TRBV12-4|-|13|TRBJ1-1|-
TGTGCCAGCAGGGCTGTAGGTCTACTTGAAGCTTTCTTT
CASRAVGLLEAFF
>TRBV6-2/TRBV6-3|-|15|TRBJ1-2|TRBD1
TGTGCCAGCAGTTACTCGGGACAGGGGATTTATGGCTACACCTTC
CASSYSGQGIYGYTF
>TRBV29-1|many|15|TRBJ1-1|-
TGCAGCGTTCAAACTTTGGACAGATGGAACACTGAAGCTTTCTTT
CSVQTLDRWNTEAFF
>TRBV5-1|few|12|TRBJ2-1|-
TGCGCCAGCAGCTTGGGGGCCCGTGAGCAGTTCTTC
CASSLGAREQFF
>TRBV7-3|once|13|TRBJ1-1|TRBD1
TGTGCCAGCGCAAATACAGGGGGAGGTGAAGCTTTCTTT
CASANTGGGEAFF
>TRBV2|-|15|TRBJ2-1|-
TGTGCCAGCAGTGCAGGGAGCTTATCCTACAATGAGCAGTTCTTC
CASSAGSLSYNEQFF
>TRBV6-1|-|19|TRBJ2-1|TRBD2
TGTGCCAGCAGTTCCCCGACTAGCGGGGGGGACTACCCCTACAATGAGCAGTTCTTC
CASSSPTSGGDYPYNEQFF
>TRBV5-4|-|17|TRBJ2-1|-
TGTGCCAGCAGCAAGATGGGGGCACCGAGCTCCTACAATGAGCAGTTCTTC
CASSKMGAPSSYNEQFF
>TRBV7-2|few|12|TRBJ2-7|-
TGTGCCAGCAGCCCGAGACTAGATCGGCAGTACTTC
CASSPRLDRQYF
>TRBV6-2/TRBV6-3|-|16|TRBJ2-3|TRBD1
TGTGCCAGCAGTTCCGGGACAGGCCTTAGCACAGATACGCAGTATTTT
CASSSGTGLSTDTQYF
>TRBV11-1|-|14|TRBJ1-2|TRBD1
TGTGCCAGCAGCTCGAGGGGGACAGCTTATGGCTACACCTTC
CASSSRGTAYGYTF
>TRBV6-1|-|16|TRBJ1-1|TRBD1
TGTGCCAGCAGGGGCGGGACAGGGGGAGGGAACACTGAAGCTTTCTTT
CASRGGTGGGNTEAFF
>TRBV15|-|16|TRBJ1-3|-
TGTGCCACCAGCAGAGATAAAGTATTCTCTGGAAACACCATATATTTT
CATSRDKVFSGNTIYF
>TRBV20-1|-|16|TRBJ2-5|TRBD2
TGCAGTGCTAGAGGTAGTGCTAGCGGGCCTCGGGAGACCCAGTACTTC
CSARGSASGPRETQYF
>TRBV20-1|-|12|TRBJ1-1|-
TGCAGTGCTCGTCGGGGGAGGACTGAAGCTTTCTTT
CSARRGRTEAFF
>TRBV7-9|few|18|TRBJ2-5|TRBD2
TGTGCCAGCAGCTCTCCGGGACTAGCGGGGTTCTTAGAGGAGACCCAGTACTTC
CASSSPGLAGFLEETQYF
>TRBV20-1|-|13|TRBJ2-5|-
TGCAGTGCTAGAGATCTCAATTGGAAGACCCAGTACTTC
CSARDLNWKTQYF
>TRBV7-2|many|15|TRBJ2-7|TRBD2
TGTGCCAGCAGCTCCTCTAGCGGGGGCACCTACGAGCAGTACTTC
CASSSSSGGTYEQYF
>TRBV18|few|15|TRBJ2-2|-
TGTGCCAGCTCACAGGGACAATACAACACCGGGGAGCTGTTTTTT
CASSQGQYNTGELFF
>TRBV19|-|17|TRBJ1-1|TRBD1
TGTGCCAGTAGAAGTGCCCCGGGACAGCACATGAACACTGAAGCTTTCTTT
CASRSAPGQHMNTEAFF
>TRBV6-5|-|15|TRBJ2-7|-
TGTGCCAGCAGCCCTATCCGGTCGGGAACCTACGAGCAGTACTTC
CASSPIRSGTYEQYF
>TRBV11-1|few|13|TRBJ1-2|-
TGTGCCAGCAGCTTAGACCCTGGAGGGGGCTACACCTTC
CASSLDPGGGYTF
>TRBV19|few|15|TRBJ1-5|TRBD1
TGTGCCAGTAGTATAGGGACAGGGGGCCAACAGCCCCAGCATTTT
CASSIGTGGQQPQHF
>TRBV7-9|-|15|TRBJ2-1|-
TGTGCCAGCAGCTCGACCGGGACTTTCCTAGCAGAGCAGTTCTTC
CASSSTGTFLAEQFF
>TRBV20-1|-|16|TRBJ1-5|-
TGCAGTGCTAGAGATTCGGGGGGTTTTAGCAATCAGCCCCAGCATTTT
CSARDSGGFSNQPQHF
>TRBV6-8|-|14|TRBJ2-1|TRBD2
TGTGCCAGCAGTAAAGCGGGGGGGCCAAATGAGCAGTTCTTC
CASSKAGGPNEQFF
>TRBV7-3|few|16|TRBJ2-1|-
TGTGCCAGCAGCCAACTCGGGGGGCGTTCCTACAATGAGCAGTTCTTC
CASSQLGGRSYNEQFF
>TRBV9|-|18|TRBJ1-4|TRBD1
TGTGCCAGCAGCGTAGAAGCAGGCGGCGGGACAGGGGTTGAAAAACTGTTTTTT
CASSVEAGGGTGVEKLFF
>TRBV2|-|15|TRBJ2-2|TRBD1
TGTGCCAGCGTAGGGACAGGGAGCCACACCGGGGAGCTGTTTTTT
CASVGTGSHTGELFF
>TRBV5-4|-|16|TRBJ2-6|-
TGTGCCAGCAGCTTGTGGCGAGCAGCTGGGGCCAACGTCCTGACTTTC
CASSLWRAAGANVLTF
>TRBV12-3/TRBV12-4|-|16|TRBJ1-5|TRBD1
TGTGCCAGCAGTTTAGCGACAGGGGGCGGCAATCAGCCCCAGCATTTT
CASSLATGGGNQPQHF
>TRBV29-1|few|13|TRBJ2-7|-
TGCAGCGTTGGCTTAGACAGGACCTACGAGCAGTACTTC
CSVGLDRTYEQYF
>TRBV12-3/TRBV12-4|-|11|TRBJ2-3|-
TGTGCCAGCAGTCGAATGGATACGCAGTATTTT
CASSRMDTQYF
>TRBV5-1|-|14|TRBJ1-1|TRBD1
TGCGCCAGCAGCGGGGACAGCATGAACACTGAAGCTTTCTTT
CASSGDSMNTEAFF
>TRBV6-1|many|14|TRBJ1-5|-
TGTGCCAGCAGTGAAGCCTACACCAATCAGCCCCAGCATTTT
CASSEAYTNQPQHF
>TRBV24-1|-|17|TRBJ2-3|TRBD1
TGTGCCACCAGTGACCTACCCTCGGGACAGGGGGTAGATACGCAGTATTTT
CATSDLPSGQGVDTQYF
>TRBV29-1|-|12|TRBJ2-1|-
TGCAGCTTAAAAGGGCCGAGGGATGAGCAGTTCTTC
CSLKGPRDEQFF
>TRBV7-2|few|15|TRBJ1-1|-
TGTGCCAGCAGCTTAGTTGCGGGGGCCGGGACTGAAGCTTTCTTT
CASSLVAGAGTEAFF
>TRBV28|many|16|TRBJ2-2|TRBD1
TGTGCCAGCGGGCTTCCGGGACAGCTTCTCACCGGGGAGCTGTTTTTT
CASGLPGQLLTGELFF
>TRBV7-6|-|17|TRBJ2-1|TRBD2
TGTGCCAGCAGCTTGACTAGCGGGGGTTGGTCCTACAATGAGCAGTTCTTC
CASSLTSGGWSYNEQFF